Listed here are 26 T cell receptor beta chains from one sample, sequenced in a study of blood T cells in healthy people across ages. For the second PCR, which ran for roughly 6 to 12 cycles, a sample-barcoded 5' primer and a J-beta primer mix were used. A single record per CDR3 protein comes from TCRdb applying MiXCR to the 5' RACE reads. The table shows some 800,000 distinct CDR3 sequences, with about 42% occurring only once. The source material was blood. The receptors were gathered from a man between 60 and 70 years old in good health.

The rearrangement links TRBV12-3 or TRBV12-4 to TRBJ2-5; 7 nucleotides agree with TRBD1. The J call is uncertain, as TRBJ2-1 better fits the DNA end. The CDR3 runs to 13 residues. The CDR3, as DNA: TGTGCCAGCATGGGACAGTCCCAAGAGACCCAGTTCTTC. Its protein is CASMGQSQETQFF.

This sequence joins TRBV5-1 and TRBJ2-5; no definite D call. The J call may be mistaken, given a closer DNA end match to TRBJ2-7. The CDR3 runs 14 residues. Per germline, CDR1 SGHRS and CDR2 YFSETQ. CDR3 amino acids: CASSVNYAQYEQYF. Here the CDR3 DNA reads TGCGCCAGCAGCGTAAACTACGCACAATACGAGCAGTACTTC.

This chain links TRBV20-1 with TRBJ2-4, with a weak D call TRBD1 (5 bases). Trimming left V 1 base short and J 13 bases short, with 23 bases between. The CDR3 consists of 15 residues. Germline V gives CDR1 DFQATT, CDR2 SNEGSKA (reference sequence). The CDR3 reads CSARVGQGLREAQYF. The DNA for the CDR3 is TGCAGTGCTAGAGTTGGTCAGGGCCTTCGAGAGGCCCAGTACTTC.

This clonotype has just a few counts. V is TRBV6-5 and J is TRBJ1-6; D might be TRBD1 (6 bases). The CDR3 has 15 residues. Germline V lookup: CDR1 MNHEY, CDR2 SVGAGI. V was clipped by 6 bases and J by 7 bases, with 16 bases between them. CDR3 in amino acids: CASRIETGLNSPLHF. As DNA, the CDR3 is TGTGCCAGCAGAATCGAAACAGGGTTGAATTCACCCCTCCACTTT.

The chain has TRBV10-3 and TRBJ2-1; TRBD2 might be the D (5 bases). The V end was cut by 2 bases, the J end by 13 bases, with 33 bases between. Per the germline V gene, CDR1 is ENHRY and CDR2 is SYGVKD. The CDR3 sequence is 19 residues long. CDR3 nucleotide sequence: TGTGCCATCAGTGAGCTTCTAACTATCTTGGCGGGCGATCAGGAGACCCAGTTCTTC. Protein sequence: CAISELLTILAGDQETQFF.

The V gene is TRBV20-1, the J gene TRBJ2-7, with D perhaps matching TRBD2 (7 bases). V was shortened by 4 bases and J by 0 bases, with 19 bases between the two germline ends. The CDR3 contains 16 residues. CDR1 DFQATT and CDR2 SNEGSKA come from the germline V gene (reference sequence). In DNA, the CDR3 is TGCAGTGCTACTAAAGGGGGGGGGTACAGCTCCTACGAGCAGTACTTC. Amino acid sequence: CSATKGGGYSSYEQYF.

This chain links TRBV11-3 with TRBJ2-6; weak D call: TRBD1 (5 bases). Between the trimmed V and J ends, which lost 1 base and 1 base, there was a span of 14 bases. The CDR3 has 18 amino acids. Looked up from germline, CDR1 is SGHNT and CDR2 is YENEEA. CDR3 amino acids: CASSLGAGLGSGANVLTF. CDR3 sequence (DNA): TGTGCCAGCAGCTTAGGTGCAGGGTTAGGGTCTGGGGCCAACGTCCTGACTTTC.

This clonotype showed up just a few times. The J gene is TRBJ2-3, the V gene TRBV27; TRBD2 aligns across 8 bases. V lost 5 bases and J lost 3; bases outside the gene matches: 7. The CDR3 covers 15 residues. CDR1 MNHEY and CDR2 SMNVEV come from the germline V gene (reference sequence). The CDR3 here is CASSPGTRGTDTQYF. The CDR3 bases are TGTGCCAGCAGTCCCGGGACTAGAGGGACAGATACGCAGTATTTT.

This sequence joins TRBV6-2 or TRBV6-3 and TRBJ2-1, with D possibly TRBD1 on 7 matching bases. Trimming removed 5 bases at V and 13 bases at J, with 27 bases between. The CDR3 is made up of 16 amino acids. CDR1 is MNHEY, CDR2 SVGEGT, per germline. CDR3 amino acids: CASSGRWKQGRETQFF. The CDR3 bases are TGTGCCAGCAGTGGGAGGTGGAAACAGGGGAGAGAGACCCAGTTCTTC.

This clonotype was counted between two and nine times. The genes are TRBV7-2 and TRBJ2-7, with no clear D. The germline gives CDR1 SGHTA, CDR2 FQGNSA. The CDR3 length is 13 residues. V lost 6 bases and J lost 0, with 9 bases in between. CDR3 residues: CASSVASSYEQYF. The CDR3 nucleotides are TGTGCCAGCAGTGTTGCAAGCTCCTACGAGCAGTACTTC. Supplemented by reference TRBV7-2 and TRBJ2-7, the full variable domain reads GAGVSQSPSNKVTEKGKDVELRCDPISGHTALYWYRQSLGQGLEFLIYFQGNSAPDKSGLPSDRFSAERTGGSVSTLTIQRTQQEDSAVYLCASSVASSYEQYFGPGTRLTVT.

This clonotype is a singleton in its sample. The J gene is TRBJ1-1, the V gene TRBV6-1; 12 bases align to TRBD1. The trim removed 5 bases at V and 0 bases at J, leaving 16 bases unmatched. The CDR3 runs 20 residues. Germline V gives CDR1 MNHNS, CDR2 SASEGT. The CDR3 bases are TGTGCCAGCAGTCCTCTACTCTACTCCGGGACAGGGGGCGTGAACACTGAAGCTTTCTTT. Amino acids: CASSPLLYSGTGGVNTEAFF.

This clonotype was detected only a few times. The rearrangement joins TRBV12-3 or TRBV12-4 to TRBJ2-7; 8 positions match TRBD1. The CDR3 consists of 15 residues. The V segment lost 7 bases and the J segment 0 bases; nucleotides outside the gene matches: 8. CDR3 bases: TGTGCCAGCACCCCGTCTGGGACAGGCTCCTACGAGCAGTACTTC. Translated, it gives CASTPSGTGSYEQYF.

This clonotype was detected ten times or more. This chain links TRBV20-1 with TRBJ2-5; TRBD1 agrees at 7 bases. In germline, CDR1 is DFQATT, CDR2 SNEGSKA (reference sequence). The CDR3 totals 11 residues. The junction had 2 bases not matched to a gene; V was cut back by 5 bases and J by 5 bases. CDR3 amino acids: CSAVRGETQYF. The CDR3, as DNA: TGCAGTGCTGTCAGGGGGGAGACCCAGTACTTC.

On this clonotype: The junction departs from germline at one end; a sequencing error may be responsible. This chain joins TRBV11-2 and TRBJ2-1; 8 bases are shared with TRBD2. The CDR3 has 18 amino acids. From germline, CDR1 is SGHAT and CDR2 FQNNGV. DNA for the CDR3: TGTGCCAGCACCTTACCTACCTCGGGGGGGCCCACCTACAATGAGCAGTTCTTC. Amino acid sequence: CASTLPTSGGPTYNEQFF. Full variable domain (remainder filled in from reference TRBV11-2 and TRBJ2-1): EAGVAQSPRYKIIEKRQSVAFWCNPISGHATLYWYQQILGQGPKLLIQFQNNGVVDDSQLPKDRFSAERLKGVDSTLKIQPAKLEDSAVYLCASTLPTSGGPTYNEQFFGPGTRLTVL.

This rearrangement joins TRBV29-1 to TRBJ2-1, with unresolved D. Judging by the DNA end, TRBJ2-7 fits better; the J call may be wrong. Germline V gene sequence: CDR1 SQVTM, CDR2 ANQGSEA. This CDR3 is built from 12 residues. The CDR3 DNA is TGCAGCGTTGAACAAGCCGACAATGAGCAGTACTTC. It specifies CSVEQADNEQYF.

About this clonotype itself: Mismatch with germline at one junction end may stem from a read error. DNA of the CDR3: TGTGCCAGCAGCTTCCTGGGACTAGCCCAAGAGACCAAGTACTTC. Protein sequence: CASSFLGLAQETKYF. The gene calls are TRBV7-9 and TRBJ2-5; TRBD2 matches at 9 bases. Germline V lookup: CDR1 SEHNR, CDR2 FQNEAQ (reference sequence). The CDR3 has 15 amino acids. The full variable domain, its missing parts supplied by reference TRBV7-9 and TRBJ2-5, is DTGVSQNPRHKITKRGQNVTFRCDPISEHNRLYWYRQTLGQGPEFLTYFQNEAQLEKSRLLSDRFSAERPKGSFSTLEIQRTEQGDSAMYLCASSFLGLAQETKYFGPGTRLLVL.

This chain joins TRBV18 and TRBJ2-7; 7 bases are a match to TRBD1. Trimming at V came to 6 bases and at J to 6 bases, leaving 8 bases not matched to a gene. The CDR3 has 13 residues. Germline CDR1 is KGHSH and CDR2 is LQKENI. This chain's CDR3 is CASSPRGQVEQYF. Here the CDR3 DNA reads TGTGCCAGCTCGCCCCGCGGACAGGTCGAGCAGTACTTC.

This chain links TRBV20-1 with TRBJ1-6; D perhaps matches TRBD1 (5 bases). Deletions cut 6 bases from V and 14 bases from J, with 23 bases between. Germline V gene lookup returns CDR1 DFQATT and CDR2 SNEGSKA (reference sequence). The CDR3 consists of 14 residues. In DNA form, the CDR3 reads TGCAGTGCCATGCCTATGGGGACGGGGTCGACCCTCCACTTT. Amino acid sequence: CSAMPMGTGSTLHF.

A few counts support this clonotype. The genes are TRBV6-2 or TRBV6-3 and TRBJ1-6, with D perhaps TRBD1 (5 bases). Looked up from germline, CDR1 is MNHEY and CDR2 is SVGEGT. The length of the CDR3 is 14 residues. Trimming removed 6 bases from V and 6 bases from J, with 12 bases in between. CDR3 in DNA: TGTGCCAGCAGCCGGGACCGTGCTAATTCACCCCTCCACTTT. Amino acids: CASSRDRANSPLHF.

The chain has TRBV7-2 and TRBJ2-5, with D possibly called TRBD1 or TRBD2 (5 bases each). CDR1 is SGHTA and CDR2 is FQGNSA in the germline V gene. This CDR3 contains 14 residues. The V and J ends lost 5 bases and 6 bases respectively, with 16 bases between them. In DNA, the CDR3 is TGTGCCAGCAGCCCCCGGGGCGTGAGTCAGACCCAGTACTTC. This codes for CASSPRGVSQTQYF. Using reference TRBV7-2 and TRBJ2-5 for the parts outside the CDR3, the full variable domain is GAGVSQSPSNKVTEKGKDVELRCDPISGHTALYWYRQSLGQGLEFLIYFQGNSAPDKSGLPSDRFSAERTGGSVSTLTIQRTQQEDSAVYLCASSPRGVSQTQYFGPGTRLLVL.

The chain recombines TRBV5-4 with TRBJ2-5; D is perhaps TRBD1 or TRBD2 (5 bases each). The CDR3 is 15 residues long. Germline lookup yields CDR1 SGHNT and CDR2 YYREEE (reference sequence). Deletions cut 0 bases from V and 1 base from J, with 10 bases between. CDR3 protein: CASSLDWGPQETQYF. The CDR3 region has the DNA TGTGCCAGCAGCTTGGATTGGGGACCCCAAGAGACCCAGTACTTC.

This clonotype was detected ten times or more. The chain carries TRBV20-1 and TRBJ2-1, with 10 nucleotides matching TRBD2. The V gene's germline CDR1 is DFQATT and CDR2 SNEGSKA (reference sequence). Germline trimming cut 5 bases from V and 8 bases from J; bases unmatched to any gene: 18. This CDR3 region has 17 residues. Written as DNA, the CDR3 is TGCAGTGCTTACCCGGGGCGATTAGCGGGGGGCAGCGATGAGCAGTTCTTC. Its translation is CSAYPGRLAGGSDEQFF.

The rearrangement uses TRBV12-3 or TRBV12-4 and TRBJ2-1; D is uncertain. The CDR3 contains 11 residues. Trimming took 6 bases from V and 5 from J, leaving 5 bases between them. The CDR3 region is CASSRNNEQFF. The DNA for the CDR3 is TGTGCCAGCAGCAGGAACAATGAGCAGTTCTTC.

This clonotype was seen a few times. The chain is built from TRBV6-1 and TRBJ2-5, with 7 bases identical to TRBD2. The CDR3 contains 15 residues. With V trimmed by 2 bases and J by 3 bases, 6 bases remained unmatched. CDR1 and CDR2 (germline): MNHNS, SASEGT. Here the CDR3 DNA reads TGTGCCAGCAGTGAAAGCGGGGATTTAGAAGAGACCCAGTACTTC. This gives the protein CASSESGDLEETQYF.

This clonotype was seen a handful of times. The V and J genes are TRBV7-2 and TRBJ2-5, with D unclear. The CDR3 totals 12 residues. CDR1 and CDR2 (germline): SGHTA, FQGNSA. V was trimmed by 4 bases and J by 4 bases, leaving 7 bases between them. The CDR3 DNA reads as TGTGCCAGCAGCTCCCGACCAGAGACCCAGTACTTC. Protein sequence: CASSSRPETQYF.

This clonotype was seen repeatedly, ten times or more. V and J are TRBV5-1 and TRBJ1-2; no firm D call. Germline loops: CDR1 SGHRS, CDR2 YFSETQ. The CDR3 totals 14 residues. V shed 3 bases and J shed 1 base, with 10 bases lying between them. The CDR3 is CASSSLSGNYGYTF. The CDR3 nucleotides read TGCGCCAGCAGCTCATTGTCGGGTAACTATGGCTACACCTTC.